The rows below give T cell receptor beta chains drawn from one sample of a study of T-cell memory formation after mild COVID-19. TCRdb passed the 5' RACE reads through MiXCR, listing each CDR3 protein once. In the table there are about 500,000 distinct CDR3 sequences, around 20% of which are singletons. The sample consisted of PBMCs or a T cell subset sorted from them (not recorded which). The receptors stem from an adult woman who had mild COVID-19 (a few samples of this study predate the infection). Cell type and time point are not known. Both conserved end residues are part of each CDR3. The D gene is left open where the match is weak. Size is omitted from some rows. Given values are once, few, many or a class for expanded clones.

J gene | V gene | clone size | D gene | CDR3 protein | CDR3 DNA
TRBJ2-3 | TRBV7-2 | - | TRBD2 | CASSLAGTSGLGSTDTQYF | TGTGCCAGCAGCTTAGCGGGGACTAGCGGGCTAGGGAGCACAGATACGCAGTATTTT
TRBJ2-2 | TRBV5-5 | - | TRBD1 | CASSRRQGINTGELFF | TGTGCCAGCAGCCGCCGACAGGGGATAAACACCGGGGAGCTGTTTTTT
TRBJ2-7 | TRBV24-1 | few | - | CATSDLGDEQYF | TGTGCCACCAGTGATTTGGGGGACGAGCAGTACTTC
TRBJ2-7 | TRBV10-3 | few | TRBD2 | CAISRTSESYEQYF | TGTGCCATCAGTAGGACTAGCGAGTCGTACGAGCAGTACTTC
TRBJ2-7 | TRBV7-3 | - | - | CASSSLVAWEQYF | TGTGCCAGCAGCTCCCTTGTAGCTTGGGAGCAGTACTTC
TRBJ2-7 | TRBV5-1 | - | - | CASSSSRYEQYF | TGCGCCAGCAGCTCCAGTAGGTACGAGCAGTACTTC
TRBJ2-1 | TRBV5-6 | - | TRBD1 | CASSLDRGHEQFF | TGTGCCAGCAGCTTGGACAGGGGGCATGAGCAGTTCTTC
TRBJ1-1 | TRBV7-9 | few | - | CASETLTGNTEAFF | TGTGCCAGCGAGACCCTTACAGGAAACACTGAAGCTTTCTTT
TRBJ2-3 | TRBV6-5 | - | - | CASSRVVTDTQYF | TGTGCCAGCAGTCGCGTGGTCACAGATACGCAGTATTTT
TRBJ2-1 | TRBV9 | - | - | CASSVAAVSSSYNEQFF | TGTGCCAGCAGCGTAGCCGCGGTATCGAGCTCCTACAATGAGCAGTTCTTC
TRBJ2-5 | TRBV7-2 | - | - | CASSFNGGRETQYF | TGTGCCAGCAGCTTTAACGGTGGTAGAGAGACCCAGTACTTC
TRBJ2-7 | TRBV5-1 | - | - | CASSPESRRYEQYF | TGCGCCAGCAGCCCCGAATCCCGCCGTTACGAGCAGTACTTC
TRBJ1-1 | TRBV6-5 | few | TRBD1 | CASSGDSSGGTEAFF | TGTGCCAGCAGTGGCGATTCTTCAGGGGGCACTGAAGCTTTCTTT
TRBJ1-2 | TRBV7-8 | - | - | CASSFGSGDYGYTF | TGTGCCAGCAGCTTCGGGTCAGGGGACTATGGCTACACCTTC
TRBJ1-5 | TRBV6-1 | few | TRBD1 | CASSEVDRGSWSNQPQHF | TGTGCCAGCAGTGAAGTGGACAGGGGAAGTTGGAGCAATCAGCCCCAGCATTTT
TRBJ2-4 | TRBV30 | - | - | CAWSLGNIQYF | TGTGCCTGGAGTCTTGGAAACATTCAGTACTTC
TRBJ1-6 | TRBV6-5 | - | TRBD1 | CASSYSVPGQGSGSPLHF | TGTGCCAGCAGTTACTCCGTCCCGGGACAGGGATCGGGGTCACCCCTCCACTTT
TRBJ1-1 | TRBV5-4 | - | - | CASSLKGVRTEAFF | TGTGCCAGCAGCTTGAAGGGAGTTCGGACTGAAGCTTTCTTT
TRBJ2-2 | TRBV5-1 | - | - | CASSLRGIFTGELFF | TGCGCCAGCAGCTTGAGGGGGATATTCACCGGGGAGCTGTTTTTT
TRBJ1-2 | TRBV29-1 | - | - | CSVAGHQMERGGYTF | TGCAGCGTTGCGGGACACCAAATGGAGAGAGGGGGCTACACCTTC
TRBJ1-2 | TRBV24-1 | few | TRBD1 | CATSEGGGYGYTF | TGTGCCACCAGTGAAGGGGGCGGCTATGGCTACACCTTC
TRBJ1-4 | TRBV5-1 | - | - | CASSPDSLEKLFF | TGCGCCAGCAGCCCCGACAGCCTGGAAAAACTGTTTTTT
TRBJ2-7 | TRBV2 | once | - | CASSESRTGDEQYF | TGTGCCAGCAGTGAATCCCGAACGGGTGACGAGCAGTACTTC
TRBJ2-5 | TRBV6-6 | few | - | CASSYVQETQYF | TGTGCCAGCAGTTACGTTCAAGAGACCCAGTACTTC
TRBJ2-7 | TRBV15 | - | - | CATSRGGATTYEQYF | TGTGCCACCAGCAGGGGGGGAGCCACCACCTACGAGCAGTACTTC
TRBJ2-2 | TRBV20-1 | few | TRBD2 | CSASFLAGVNTGELFF | TGCAGTGCTAGTTTCCTAGCGGGAGTGAACACCGGGGAGCTGTTTTTT
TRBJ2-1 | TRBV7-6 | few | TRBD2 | CASSLAAASGGNEQFF | TGTGCCAGCAGCTTAGCGGCGGCTAGCGGGGGGAATGAGCAGTTCTTC
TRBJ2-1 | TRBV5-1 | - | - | CASKGDRLSYNEQFF | TGCGCCAGCAAGGGAGACAGGCTCTCCTACAATGAGCAGTTCTTC
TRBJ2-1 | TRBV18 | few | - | CASSPSFWASYNEQFF | TGTGCCAGCTCACCTTCGTTCTGGGCCTCCTACAATGAGCAGTTCTTC